The clone carrying this TCR beta chain came up once. Its antigen is unknown. The source of the sample is a study of CD8+ T cells in alopecia areata. General study findings and limits: Patients showed less clear TCR sequence sharing than mice, possibly partly because of HLA diversity.

This CDR3 spans 15 amino acids. CDR1 is LGHNA and CDR2 is YSLEER in the germline V gene. The junction had 9 bases not matched to a gene; V was cut back by 3 bases and J by 8 bases. cDNA prepared by RNA extraction and subsequent reverse transcription served as the template for sequencing. Profiled with immunoSEQ multiplex PCR; TCRdb holds only in-frame clones, not every one. The table shows approximately 30,000 clones, with less than 70% occurring only once. The TCR was taken from a human donor with alopecia areata. The sequenced material came from NKG2D-high CD8+ T cells sorted from blood. This chain connects TRBV4-3 to TRBJ1-4; 7 bases fit TRBD1. The chain's CDR3 is CASSHYKGAGEKLFF. As DNA, the CDR3 is TGCGCCAGCAGCCATTATAAGGGGGCTGGGGAAAAACTGTTTTTT.